Reported below is one T cell receptor beta chain. This sample stems from a study of control samples from healthy donors and cancer patients. The method was immunoSEQ multiplex PCR; TCRdb's version includes in-frame clones alone and lacks a portion of them. The sample carries some 100,000 clones, approximately 90% recorded once. The sequence was collected from a young man in good health. The sequenced sample was blood.

Here the CDR3 DNA reads TGTGCCAGCAGTTTAAAGGTTGTACGGACCTACGAGCAGTACTTC. It encodes CASSLKVVRTYEQYF. This chain connects TRBV28 to TRBJ2-7; D gene unclear. With 2 bases removed from V and 2 bases from J, the gap between germline ends came to 13 bases. The CDR3 is made up of 15 amino acids. Germline CDR1 and CDR2: MDHEN and SYDVKM.